This TCR beta chain was sequenced during a study of shared clonotypes between healthy human individuals. Overall study context: Ranging from 18 to 49 in age, donors were two women and a few men.

For each subset, genomic DNA was distributed in equal portions over several immunoSEQ plates. Assay used: immunoSEQ multiplex PCR; TCRdb lists only in-frame clones, some missing. The sample lists fewer than 500,000 clones; 75% to 80% were seen once. Tens of millions of PBMCs were counted before genomic DNA extraction. Broader study findings: Sampling covered blood only; tissue repertoires likely differ.

With respect to this clone: The antigen is undetermined.

This receptor was identified in a woman in her 40s in good health. Some clones in this sample may be carry-over from other donors' samples. The sample consisted of PBMCs.

The CDR3 is CAWSSGGLFSPLHF. CDR3 in DNA: TGTGCCTGGAGTTCAGGGGGCCTATTTTCACCCCTCCACTTT. V gene TRBV30 combines with J gene TRBJ1-6; TRBD1 matches at 8 bases. The germline gives CDR1 GTSNPN, CDR2 SVGIG (reference sequence). CDR3 length equals 14 residues. V lost 2 bases and J lost 9; bases outside the gene matches: 6.